This TCR beta chain was profiled in a study of CD8 T cells in ankylosing spondylitis. General study points: Earlier literature documents some of the motif variants in reactive arthritis synovial fluid and blood. A TCR beta motif of 7 to 9 highly homologous variants seemed to mark ankylosing spondylitis blood. Researchers reportedly found disease-linked clones significantly enriched in matched ankylosing spondylitis synovial fluid. In peripheral blood, disease-linked CD8+ clones occurred at relatively low frequencies.

Scientists made TCR beta libraries using quantitative 5'-RACE with molecular barcodes. TCRdb called the 5' RACE reads again in MiXCR, with one record for every CDR3 protein. In the table there are around 390,000 distinct CDR3 sequences, around 22% of which are singletons. Germline loops: CDR1 SEHNR, CDR2 FQNEAQ (reference sequence). CDR3 length: 12 amino acids. The V gene lost 5 bases and the J gene lost 8 bases, with 10 bases spanning the gap. Comment on this clonotype: Its target is unknown.

The chain links TRBV7-9 to TRBJ1-5; no reliable D call. Sequenced material: blood, either unsorted or a sorted T cell fraction (not recorded which). This sequence was found in a male donor with ankylosing spondylitis. The CDR3 nucleotides read TGTGCCAGCAGCCCCGGGTGGGAGCCCCAGCATTTT. Protein product: CASSPGWEPQHF.